This TCR beta chain was obtained from a study of blood T cell repertoires in COVID-19. Background on the study: The United States, Italy and Spain provided the acute and convalescent COVID-19 samples.

J lost 7 bases, V lost 2 bases, and 7 bases had no gene match. Germline V gene lookup returns CDR1 WSHSY and CDR2 SAAADI. The CDR3 is 15 residues long. The assay was immunoSEQ multiplex PCR, and TCRdb's table has in-frame clones only and misses some. In the table there are some 200,000 clones, approximately 87% of which are singletons. This clonotype was sampled from a woman aged 55-75 years with COVID-19, enrolled during active disease. This chain links TRBV10-2 with TRBJ2-1, with 8 positions matching TRBD2. The sequenced sample consisted of peripheral blood. The CDR3 DNA reads as TGCGCCAGCAGTGAGCGGAGCGGGAGATTAAATGAGCAGTTCTTC. Translation: CASSERSGRLNEQFF.